This T cell receptor beta chain was identified in a study of a mutant IDH1 vaccine in newly diagnosed glioma. Study at large: Patients underwent eight vaccinations, which took place in weeks 1, 3, 5, 7, 11, 15, 19 and 23. Vaccines were begun 4-6 weeks after radiotherapy alone, or with temozolomide cycles. Of the patients given treatment, around 62% were male and about 38% were female, and a mean age of approximately 37 years was recorded.

Germline CDR1 is MNHNS and CDR2 is SASEGT. The CDR3 extends over 15 amino acids. Trimming left V 1 base short and J 5 bases short, with 14 bases between. Documented time point: week 5, during vaccination. Every vaccine dose comprised 300 ug of mutant IDH1 20-mer peptide plus topical imiquimod. To note about this clone: Its target is not known.

Libraries were prepared by immunoSEQ multiplex PCR; TCRdb keeps only in-frame clonotypes and omits some of them. Of 25,000 to 30,000 clones in the sample, roughly three quarters were seen once. The sample here was PBMCs, taken from a glioma patient whose treatment included an IDH1 peptide vaccine. The gene calls are TRBV6-1 and TRBJ2-5; D possibly matches TRBD1 or TRBD2 (7 bases each). The TCR was taken from a middle-aged man with glioma. Some clones in this sample may be carry-over from other donors' samples. This CDR3 is CASSEGAGGGETQYF. Written as DNA, the CDR3 is TGTGCCAGCAGTGAAGGGGCAGGGGGAGGGGAGACCCAGTACTTC.